The rows below give T cell receptor beta chains drawn from one sample of a study of CD8+ T cells in alopecia areata. The data were produced by immunoSEQ multiplex PCR, yet TCRdb's version contains in-frame clones alone and is incomplete. Of roughly 100,000 clones in the sample, 55% were seen once. Specimen: CD4+ T cells sorted from blood. These receptor sequences come from a human donor in good health. Each CDR3 is given with its conserved first and last residue. The D gene is left open where the match is weak. Clone size is shown for a subset of rows, as once, few, many or a class of expanded clone.

-,TRBV5-1,15,-,TRBJ2-2,CASSLDQRVTGELFF,TGCGCCAGCAGCTTGGACCAGCGGGTCACCGGGGAGCTGTTTTTT
-,TRBV29-1,13,TRBD1,TRBJ1-5,CSVTTGGNQPQHF,TGCAGCGTGACTACAGGGGGCAATCAGCCCCAGCATTTT
once,TRBV2,13,-,TRBJ2-4,CASSVNRKNIQYF,TGTGCCAGCAGTGTGAACAGAAAAAACATTCAGTACTTC
few,TRBV7-2,15,TRBD1,TRBJ2-7,CASSFTGGSGDEQYF,TGTGCCAGCAGCTTCACAGGGGGAAGTGGCGACGAGCAGTACTTC
-,TRBV7-2,14,-,TRBJ1-5,CASSPDTSNQPQHF,TGTGCCAGCAGCCCGGACACCAGCAATCAGCCCCAGCATTTT
-,TRBV29-1,12,TRBD1,TRBJ2-7,CSATWTGNEQYF,TGCAGCGCAACCTGGACAGGGAATGAGCAGTACTTC
few,TRBV4-2,16,TRBD2,TRBJ2-5,CASSLGLAGAQETQYF,TGTGCCAGCAGCTTGGGACTAGCGGGGGCCCAAGAGACCCAGTACTTC
few,TRBV30,12,-,TRBJ1-1,CAWSRLNTEAFF,TGTGCCTGGAGCAGGTTGAACACTGAAGCTTTCTTT
-,TRBV5-1,14,TRBD1,TRBJ2-5,CASSKGQDLETQYF,TGCGCCAGCAGCAAGGGACAGGACTTGGAGACCCAGTACTTC
-,TRBV30,14,-,TRBJ1-5,CAWSVQVMNQPQHF,TGTGCCTGGAGTGTACAGGTTATGAATCAGCCCCAGCATTTT
-,TRBV6-5,13,-,TRBJ2-3,CASSLRTGDTQYF,TGTGCCAGCAGTCTCAGAACAGGGGATACGCAGTATTTT
once,TRBV6-5,14,-,TRBJ1-1,CASYPTNMNTEAFF,TGTGCCAGCTACCCCACAAACATGAACACTGAAGCTTTCTTT
-,TRBV5-6,13,-,TRBJ2-3,CASSFAGRDTQYF,TGTGCCAGCAGCTTTGCAGGGAGGGATACGCAGTATTTT
few,TRBV7-2,14,TRBD2,TRBJ2-1,CVSSGANSYNEQFF,TGTGTCAGTAGCGGGGCCAACTCCTACAATGAGCAGTTCTTC
-,TRBV30,14,-,TRBJ1-4,CAWSLAAFNEKLFF,TGTGCCTGGAGTCTCGCGGCTTTTAATGAAAAACTGTTTTTT
-,TRBV7-3,13,-,TRBJ2-5,CASSLGRLETQYF,TGTGCCAGCAGCTTAGGGCGTTTAGAGACCCAGTACTTC
few,TRBV19,18,TRBD1,TRBJ2-3,CASSRPGQAIASTDTQYF,TGTGCCAGTAGCAGACCGGGACAGGCCATAGCTAGCACAGATACGCAGTATTTT
few,TRBV4-1,15,TRBD2,TRBJ2-7,CASSQMVAGGYEQYF,TGCGCCAGCAGCCAGATGGTAGCGGGGGGCTACGAGCAGTACTTC
-,TRBV7-9,16,-,TRBJ1-3,CASSSYRVESGNTIYF,TGTGCCAGCAGTTCCTACAGGGTTGAGTCTGGAAACACCATATATTTT
-,TRBV6-5,12,-,TRBJ1-1,CASSQNRVEAFF,TGTGCCAGCAGTCAAAACAGAGTTGAAGCTTTCTTT
-,TRBV27,13,-,TRBJ2-1,CASSFAGYNEQFF,TGTGCCAGCAGTTTCGCCGGGTACAATGAGCAGTTCTTC
-,TRBV28,14,-,TRBJ1-2,CASSPGGVGYGYTF,TGTGCCAGCAGTCCCGGGGGGGTAGGCTATGGCTACACCTTC
-,TRBV19,14,-,TRBJ2-6,CASRVGSGANVLTF,TGTGCCAGTAGAGTTGGTTCTGGGGCCAACGTCCTGACTTTC
-,TRBV25-1,17,-,TRBJ2-3,CASSESSRGTSTDTQYF,TGTGCCAGCAGTGAATCTTCCCGGGGGACTAGCACAGATACGCAGTATTTT
-,TRBV7-2,19,TRBD2,TRBJ2-7,CASSRDRTSGGIPTYEQYF,TGTGCCAGCAGCCGTGACCGGACTAGCGGGGGAATACCTACCTACGAGCAGTACTTC
-,TRBV9,14,-,TRBJ2-1,CASSVGPGFNEQFF,TGTGCCAGCAGCGTAGGTCCGGGCTTCAATGAGCAGTTCTTC
-,TRBV5-1,12,-,TRBJ2-3,CASSVMADTQYF,TGCGCCAGCAGCGTGATGGCAGATACGCAGTATTTT
-,TRBV25-1,12,-,TRBJ2-5,CASSEGGETQYF,TGTGCCAGCAGTGAGGGGGGAGAGACCCAGTACTTC
-,TRBV6-5,14,TRBD1,TRBJ1-1,CASSVDRGRGGAFF,TGTGCCAGCAGTGTTGACAGGGGGCGGGGGGGAGCTTTCTTT
once,TRBV18,16,TRBD1,TRBJ2-4,CASSSQTGVVENIQYF,TGTGCCAGCTCATCACAAACAGGGGTGGTTGAAAACATTCAGTACTTC
-,TRBV27,14,TRBD1,TRBJ1-6,CASSPGQATYPLHF,TGTGCCAGCAGTCCGGGACAGGCCACTTATCCCCTCCACTTT
few,TRBV28,14,-,TRBJ1-2,CASRDRDRIAGYTF,TGTGCCAGCAGGGACCGGGACCGGATTGCTGGCTACACCTTC
-,TRBV6-1,14,-,TRBJ1-5,CASSEGGVRQPQHF,TGTGCCAGCAGTGAAGGAGGGGTTCGGCAGCCCCAGCATTTT
-,TRBV6-5,16,-,TRBJ1-1,CASSYSSPGSRTEAFF,TGTGCCAGCAGTTACTCGTCTCCAGGGAGTCGGACTGAAGCTTTCTTT
-,TRBV29-1,12,-,TRBJ1-2,CSARGPNYGYTF,TGCAGCGCCAGGGGCCCTAACTATGGCTACACCTTC
few,TRBV19,15,-,TRBJ1-2,CASSPSGTLNYGYTF,TGTGCCAGTAGTCCGTCAGGGACCCTAAACTATGGCTACACCTTC
-,TRBV11-2,13,-,TRBJ2-1,CASSLEPANEQFF,TGTGCCAGCAGCTTAGAACCGGCCAATGAGCAGTTCTTC
-,TRBV4-1,17,-,TRBJ1-2,CASSQEGVGGPRDGYTF,TGCGCCAGCAGCCAAGAGGGTGTTGGGGGTCCCCGGGATGGCTACACCTTC
-,TRBV29-1,12,TRBD1,TRBJ1-2,CSVGQGARGYTF,TGCAGCGTCGGACAGGGGGCGCGGGGCTACACCTTC
-,TRBV27,15,-,TRBJ2-3,CASSVRGAHTDTQYF,TGTGCCAGCAGTGTCCGGGGGGCGCACACAGATACGCAGTATTTT
-,TRBV14,18,-,TRBJ1-5,CASSQNAAEEDSNQPQHF,TGTGCCAGCAGCCAAAACGCGGCAGAAGAGGATAGCAATCAGCCCCAGCATTTT
-,TRBV2,13,TRBD1,TRBJ2-5,CAIGRDSQETQYF,TGTGCCATTGGTCGGGACAGCCAAGAGACCCAGTACTTC
few,TRBV29-1,11,-,TRBJ2-5,CSVTMTETQYF,TGCAGCGTTACAATGACCGAGACCCAGTACTTC
-,TRBV29-1,14,-,TRBJ1-2,CSVGGRMTMAGYTF,TGCAGCGTTGGGGGACGGATGACTATGGCTGGCTACACCTTC
-,TRBV30,15,-,TRBJ1-6,CAYGGQNHGNSPLHF,TGTGCCTATGGGGGGCAAAACCATGGAAATTCACCCCTCCACTTT
-,TRBV29-1,15,-,TRBJ2-1,CSVKRRLSSYNEQFF,TGCAGCGTGAAACGGAGACTAAGCTCCTACAATGAGCAGTTCTTC
-,TRBV7-2,14,-,TRBJ2-5,CASSPLKRSETQYF,TGTGCCAGCAGCCCCCTTAAACGGTCGGAGACCCAGTACTTC